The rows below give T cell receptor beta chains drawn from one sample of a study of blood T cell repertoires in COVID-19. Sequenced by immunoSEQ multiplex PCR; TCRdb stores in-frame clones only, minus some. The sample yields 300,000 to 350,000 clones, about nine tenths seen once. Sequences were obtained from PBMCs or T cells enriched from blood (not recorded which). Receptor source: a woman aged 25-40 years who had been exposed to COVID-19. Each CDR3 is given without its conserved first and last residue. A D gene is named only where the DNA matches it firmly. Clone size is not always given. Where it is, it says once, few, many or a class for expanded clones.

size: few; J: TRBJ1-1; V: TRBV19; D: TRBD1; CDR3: ASRTGTVPNTEAF
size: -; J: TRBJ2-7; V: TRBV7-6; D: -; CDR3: ASSLTAGYSYEQY
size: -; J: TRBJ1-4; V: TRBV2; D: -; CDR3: ASSGGLRGNEKLF
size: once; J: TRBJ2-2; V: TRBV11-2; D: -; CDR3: ASSPSGTGELF
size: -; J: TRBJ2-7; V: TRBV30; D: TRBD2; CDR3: AWSGTSGTSYEQY
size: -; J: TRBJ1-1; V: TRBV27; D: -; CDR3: ASAQAPGNTEAF
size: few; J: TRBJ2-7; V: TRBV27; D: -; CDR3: ASSYNYEQY
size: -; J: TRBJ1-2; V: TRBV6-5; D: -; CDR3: ASNGALTLNYGYT
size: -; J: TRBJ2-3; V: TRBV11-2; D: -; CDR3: ASSLGGGPSTDTQY
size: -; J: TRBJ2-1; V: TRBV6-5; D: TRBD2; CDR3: ASSYWAGESYNEQF
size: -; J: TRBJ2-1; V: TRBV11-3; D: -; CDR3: ASSLGQGSGKNEQF
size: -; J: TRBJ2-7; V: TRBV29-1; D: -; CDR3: SALGSSASSYEQY
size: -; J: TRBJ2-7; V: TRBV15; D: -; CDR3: ATSWDFSYEQY
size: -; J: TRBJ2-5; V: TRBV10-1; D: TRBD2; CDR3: ASSMSGVQETQY
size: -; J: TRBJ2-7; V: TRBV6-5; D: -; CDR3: ASSGTNTGEQY
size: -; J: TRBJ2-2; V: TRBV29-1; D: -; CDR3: SVLRDILTGELF
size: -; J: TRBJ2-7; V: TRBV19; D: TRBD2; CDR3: ASSMGLAGVEQY
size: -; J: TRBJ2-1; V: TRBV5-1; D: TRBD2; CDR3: ASSSFRGSLGNEQF
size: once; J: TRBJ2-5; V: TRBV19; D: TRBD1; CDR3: ASSMGQEGYQETQY
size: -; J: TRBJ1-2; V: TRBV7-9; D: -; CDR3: ASSLSEQSYGYT
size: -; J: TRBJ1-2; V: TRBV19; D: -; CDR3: ASRRRTAYGYT
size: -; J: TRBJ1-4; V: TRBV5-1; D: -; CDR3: ASSLEVGHANEKLF
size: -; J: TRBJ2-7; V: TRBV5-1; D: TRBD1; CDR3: ASSLGQGWYEQY
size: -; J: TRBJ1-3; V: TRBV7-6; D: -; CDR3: ASSPRAGWDSGNTIY
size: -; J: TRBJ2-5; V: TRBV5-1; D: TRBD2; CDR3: ASSLALAGPRETQY
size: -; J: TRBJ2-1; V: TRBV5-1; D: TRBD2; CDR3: ASSFGTSGYNEQF
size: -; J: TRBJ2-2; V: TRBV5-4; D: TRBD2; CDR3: ASSWGLAGGAGELF
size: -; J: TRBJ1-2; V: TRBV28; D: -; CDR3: ASSSPRGNYGYT
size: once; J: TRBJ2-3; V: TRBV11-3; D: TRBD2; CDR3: ASSSGGGREGRAQY
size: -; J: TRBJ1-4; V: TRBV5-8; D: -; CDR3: ASSLWASNEKLF
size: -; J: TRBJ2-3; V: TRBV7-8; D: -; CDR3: ASSRGRTGGKGTQY
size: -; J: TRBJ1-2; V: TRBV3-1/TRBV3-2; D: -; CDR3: ASSIGEGRHGYT
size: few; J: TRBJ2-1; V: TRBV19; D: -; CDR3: ASKRQPQDSYNEQF
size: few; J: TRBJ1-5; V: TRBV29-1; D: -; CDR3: SYCQDSGNQPQH
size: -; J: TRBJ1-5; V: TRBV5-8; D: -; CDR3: ASSLGGHSNQPQH
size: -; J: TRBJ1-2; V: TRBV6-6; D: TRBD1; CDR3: ASREQGALFHT
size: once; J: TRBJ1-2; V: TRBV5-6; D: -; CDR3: ASSLEARAYGYT
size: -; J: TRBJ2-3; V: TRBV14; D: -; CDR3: ASSQDWQGRTDTQY
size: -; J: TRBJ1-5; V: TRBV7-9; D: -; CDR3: ASSLAGGGAGQPQH
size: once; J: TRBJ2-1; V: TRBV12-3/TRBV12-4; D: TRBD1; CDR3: ASSLGGDRPEF
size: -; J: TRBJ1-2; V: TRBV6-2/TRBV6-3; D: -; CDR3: ASSYRGSNYGYT
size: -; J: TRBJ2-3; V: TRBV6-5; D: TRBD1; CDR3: ASRRDRGTDTQY
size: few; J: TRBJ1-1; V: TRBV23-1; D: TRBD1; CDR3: ASSQKTGKISEAF
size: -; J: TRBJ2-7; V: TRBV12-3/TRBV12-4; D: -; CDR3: ASSDRFYEQY
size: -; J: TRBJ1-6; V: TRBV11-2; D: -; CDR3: ASSLRGSNSPLH
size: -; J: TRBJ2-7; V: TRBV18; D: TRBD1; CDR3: ASSPRSGQGAYEQY
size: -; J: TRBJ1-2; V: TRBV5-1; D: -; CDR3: ASSPDSYGYT
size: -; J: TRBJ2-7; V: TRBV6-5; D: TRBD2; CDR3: ASGGRLAGTYEQY
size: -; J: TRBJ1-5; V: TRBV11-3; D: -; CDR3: ASSLAGNQPQH
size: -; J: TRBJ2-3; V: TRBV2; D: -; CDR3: ASSGLRADTQY
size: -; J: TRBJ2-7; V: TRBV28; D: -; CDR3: ASTFRNREHEQY
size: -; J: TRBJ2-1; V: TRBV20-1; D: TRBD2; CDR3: SASGLAGWNEQF
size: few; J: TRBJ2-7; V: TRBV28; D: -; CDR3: ASRLSSYEQY
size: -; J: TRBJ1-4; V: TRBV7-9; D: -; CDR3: ASSYNREANEKLF
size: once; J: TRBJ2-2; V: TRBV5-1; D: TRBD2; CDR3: ASSTILASNTGELF
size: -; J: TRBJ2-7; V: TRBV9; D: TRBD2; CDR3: ASSVDGTRSYEQY
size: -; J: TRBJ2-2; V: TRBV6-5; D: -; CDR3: ASTWRLGTGELF
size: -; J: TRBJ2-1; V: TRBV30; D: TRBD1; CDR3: AWSVSLGQGAYNEQF
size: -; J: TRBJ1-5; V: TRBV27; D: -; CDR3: ASSWDTFGPQH
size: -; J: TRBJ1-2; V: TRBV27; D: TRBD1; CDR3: ASSSVQGAPGYGYT